These T cell receptor beta chains were read from a single sample in a study of response to subunit inactivated influenza vaccine. TCRdb reprocessed the RT-PCR reads with MiXCR, giving one entry per CDR3 protein. In the table there are over 650,000 distinct CDR3 sequences, around a sixth of which are singletons. The sequences come from PBMCs from blood, collected 5 days after vaccination. Source of these receptors: a man between 50 and 59 years old who received an inactivated influenza vaccine. The CDR3 runs from the conserved cysteine through the conserved F or W. A D gene is named only where the DNA matches it firmly. A row's size may be missing; if present it is once, few, many or a size class.

v_gene: TRBV4-3
d_gene: -
abundance: many
j_gene: TRBJ2-2
CDR3aa: CASSQQSGASNTGELFF
CDR3nt: TGCGCCAGCAGCCAACAATCCGGGGCAAGTAACACCGGGGAGCTGTTTTTT

v_gene: TRBV20-1
d_gene: TRBD2
abundance: few
j_gene: TRBJ2-3
CDR3aa: CSARNAGATDTQYF
CDR3nt: TGCAGTGCTAGAAACGCGGGAGCCACAGATACGCAGTATTTT

v_gene: TRBV29-1
d_gene: TRBD2
abundance: few
j_gene: TRBJ2-3
CDR3aa: CSATPPGGSTDTQYF
CDR3nt: TGCAGCGCTACCCCGCCGGGGGGGAGCACAGACACGCAGTATTTT

v_gene: TRBV5-1
d_gene: TRBD2
abundance: few
j_gene: TRBJ2-3
CDR3aa: CASSARLAGGTDTQYF
CDR3nt: TGCGCCAGCAGCGCAAGACTAGCGGGAGGAACAGATACGCAGTATTTT

v_gene: TRBV6-5
d_gene: -
abundance: few
j_gene: TRBJ1-2
CDR3aa: CASSYSDRRFGYTF
CDR3nt: TGTGCCAGCAGTTACTCGGACAGAAGGTTTGGCTACACCTTC

v_gene: TRBV6-2/TRBV6-3
d_gene: -
abundance: -
j_gene: TRBJ2-2
CDR3aa: CASSYSGESGELFF
CDR3nt: TGTGCCAGCAGTTACTCTGGTGAGTCCGGGGAGCTGTTTTTT

v_gene: TRBV9
d_gene: TRBD1
abundance: -
j_gene: TRBJ1-2
CDR3aa: CASSAGGTAYYGYTF
CDR3nt: TGTGCCAGCAGCGCTGGAGGGACAGCCTACTATGGCTACACCTTC

v_gene: TRBV7-9
d_gene: TRBD1
abundance: -
j_gene: TRBJ2-2
CDR3aa: CASSQGVATGELFF
CDR3nt: TGTGCCAGCAGCCAGGGGGTCGCGACCGGGGAGCTGTTTTTT

v_gene: TRBV15
d_gene: -
abundance: many
j_gene: TRBJ2-7
CDR3aa: CATSRGLGAYEQYF
CDR3nt: TGTGCCACCAGCAGAGGACTGGGGGCCTACGAGCAGTACTTC

v_gene: TRBV6-5
d_gene: TRBD2
abundance: many
j_gene: TRBJ2-7
CDR3aa: CASSYLGGSYEQYF
CDR3nt: TGTGCCAGCAGTTACCTGGGAGGGTCCTACGAGCAGTACTTC

v_gene: TRBV5-4
d_gene: -
abundance: -
j_gene: TRBJ1-1
CDR3aa: CASSLVGEATEAFF
CDR3nt: TGTGCCAGCAGCTTGGTAGGGGAGGCCACTGAAGCTTTCTTT

v_gene: TRBV6-5
d_gene: TRBD2
abundance: many
j_gene: TRBJ2-3
CDR3aa: CASSYSSSGGADTQYF
CDR3nt: TGTGCCAGCAGTTACTCTTCTAGCGGGGGGGCCGATACGCAGTATTTT

v_gene: TRBV5-6
d_gene: TRBD2
abundance: -
j_gene: TRBJ2-1
CDR3aa: CASSGGLAGAPSYNEQFF
CDR3nt: TGTGCCAGCAGCGGGGGACTAGCGGGAGCACCCTCCTACAATGAGCAGTTCTTC

v_gene: TRBV9
d_gene: -
abundance: -
j_gene: TRBJ2-5
CDR3aa: CASSVAHAQETQYF
CDR3nt: TGTGCCAGCAGCGTAGCTCACGCACAAGAGACCCAGTACTTC

v_gene: TRBV3-1
d_gene: -
abundance: -
j_gene: TRBJ1-2
CDR3aa: CASSQVLGDNLYGYTF
CDR3nt: TGTGCCAGCAGCCAAGTTTTGGGGGACAATTTGTATGGCTACACCTTC

v_gene: TRBV19
d_gene: -
abundance: -
j_gene: TRBJ2-1
CDR3aa: CASSIGGPSYNEQFF
CDR3nt: TGTGCCAGTAGTATAGGGGGACCGAGCTACAATGAGCAGTTCTTC

v_gene: TRBV12-3/TRBV12-4
d_gene: -
abundance: few
j_gene: TRBJ2-3
CDR3aa: CASSESLERQYF
CDR3nt: TGTGCCAGCAGTGAGAGTCTTGAGAGGCAGTATTTT

v_gene: TRBV27
d_gene: -
abundance: many
j_gene: TRBJ2-5
CDR3aa: CASSRGFGRSQETQYF
CDR3nt: TGTGCCAGCAGTAGGGGGTTCGGCAGGTCCCAAGAGACCCAGTACTTC

v_gene: TRBV7-8
d_gene: TRBD1
abundance: -
j_gene: TRBJ2-4
CDR3aa: CASSLVSGGNIQYF
CDR3nt: TGTGCCAGCAGCTTAGTATCAGGGGGAAACATTCAGTACTTC

v_gene: TRBV7-9
d_gene: -
abundance: -
j_gene: TRBJ2-1
CDR3aa: CASSLAQTVYNEQFF
CDR3nt: TGTGCCAGCAGCTTAGCGCAGACAGTCTACAATGAGCAGTTCTTC

v_gene: TRBV20-1
d_gene: TRBD1
abundance: many
j_gene: TRBJ2-1
CDR3aa: CSANRGYNEQFF
CDR3nt: TGCAGTGCTAACAGGGGCTACAATGAGCAGTTCTTC

v_gene: TRBV29-1
d_gene: -
abundance: few
j_gene: TRBJ2-7
CDR3aa: CSGGPGKAYEQYF
CDR3nt: TGCAGCGGGGGGCCAGGGAAGGCCTACGAGCAGTACTTC

v_gene: TRBV6-1
d_gene: -
abundance: few
j_gene: TRBJ2-5
CDR3aa: CASRPQGFGQETQYF
CDR3nt: TGTGCCAGCAGACCCCAGGGATTTGGCCAAGAGACCCAGTACTTC

v_gene: TRBV5-1
d_gene: -
abundance: many
j_gene: TRBJ2-1
CDR3aa: CASSNRGNNEQFF
CDR3nt: TGCGCCAGCAGTAATCGGGGAAACAATGAGCAGTTCTTC

v_gene: TRBV5-1
d_gene: -
abundance: few
j_gene: TRBJ2-5
CDR3aa: CASSSRAFETQYF
CDR3nt: TGCGCCAGCAGCTCCAGGGCTTTTGAGACCCAGTACTTC

v_gene: TRBV5-1
d_gene: -
abundance: many
j_gene: TRBJ2-7
CDR3aa: CASSLANQEQYF
CDR3nt: TGCGCCAGCAGCTTGGCCAACCAGGAGCAGTACTTC

v_gene: TRBV4-1
d_gene: -
abundance: few
j_gene: TRBJ1-5
CDR3aa: CASSQEESNQPQHF
CDR3nt: TGCGCCAGCAGCCAAGAGGAGAGCAATCAGCCCCAGCATTTT

v_gene: TRBV12-3/TRBV12-4
d_gene: TRBD1
abundance: -
j_gene: TRBJ2-7
CDR3aa: CASSPEAGGGEQYF
CDR3nt: TGTGCCAGCAGTCCCGAGGCAGGGGGCGGTGAGCAGTACTTC

v_gene: TRBV4-3
d_gene: -
abundance: many
j_gene: TRBJ2-2
CDR3aa: CASSQDKGDWTTNTGELFF
CDR3nt: TGCGCCAGCAGCCAAGATAAGGGGGACTGGACTACGAACACCGGGGAGCTGTTTTTT

v_gene: TRBV25-1
d_gene: -
abundance: -
j_gene: TRBJ2-2
CDR3aa: CASSEERGANTGELFF
CDR3nt: TGTGCCAGCAGTGAAGAGAGAGGGGCGAACACCGGGGAGCTGTTTTTT

v_gene: TRBV7-8
d_gene: -
abundance: -
j_gene: TRBJ1-6
CDR3aa: CASSFARGGNNNSPLHF
CDR3nt: TGTGCCAGCAGCTTTGCTAGAGGGGGGAATAATAATTCACCCCTCCACTTT

v_gene: TRBV6-1
d_gene: TRBD1
abundance: few
j_gene: TRBJ1-1
CDR3aa: CASSGTGYREIEAFF
CDR3nt: TGTGCCAGCAGTGGGACAGGATATAGAGAGATTGAAGCTTTCTTT

v_gene: TRBV11-2
d_gene: -
abundance: -
j_gene: TRBJ2-1
CDR3aa: CASSIRAAGPYNEQFF
CDR3nt: TGTGCCAGCAGCATTAGGGCGGCGGGGCCTTACAATGAGCAGTTCTTC

v_gene: TRBV5-6
d_gene: -
abundance: many
j_gene: TRBJ2-2
CDR3aa: CASSWEAGELFF
CDR3nt: TGTGCCAGCAGCTGGGAGGCCGGGGAGCTGTTTTTT

v_gene: TRBV20-1
d_gene: -
abundance: few
j_gene: TRBJ2-2
CDR3aa: CSARGFSGASTGELFF
CDR3nt: TGCAGTGCCAGGGGCTTTTCGGGTGCGAGCACCGGGGAGCTGTTTTTT

v_gene: TRBV3-1
d_gene: TRBD2
abundance: few
j_gene: TRBJ2-5
CDR3aa: CASSQDNLAGAVVGRETQYF
CDR3nt: TGTGCCAGCAGCCAAGATAACCTAGCGGGAGCAGTGGTTGGTCGAGAGACCCAGTACTTC

v_gene: TRBV20-1
d_gene: -
abundance: -
j_gene: TRBJ2-7
CDR3aa: CSASPGAYEQYF
CDR3nt: TGCAGTGCTAGCCCGGGGGCCTACGAGCAGTACTTC

v_gene: TRBV4-3
d_gene: -
abundance: -
j_gene: TRBJ1-5
CDR3aa: CASSQDMLRPQHF
CDR3nt: TGCGCCAGCAGCCAAGACATGCTACGGCCCCAGCATTTT

v_gene: TRBV5-1
d_gene: -
abundance: many
j_gene: TRBJ1-4
CDR3aa: CASSLGRPPEKLFF
CDR3nt: TGCGCCAGCAGCTTGGGAAGACCGCCTGAAAAACTGTTTTTT

v_gene: TRBV7-9
d_gene: -
abundance: few
j_gene: TRBJ1-1
CDR3aa: CASSLAWGGPGNTEAFF
CDR3nt: TGTGCCAGCAGCTTAGCGTGGGGGGGCCCGGGGAACACTGAAGCTTTCTTT

v_gene: TRBV24-1
d_gene: TRBD2
abundance: -
j_gene: TRBJ2-2
CDR3aa: CATSDLPVAGTGELFF
CDR3nt: TGTGCCACCAGTGATTTGCCGGTAGCGGGAACCGGGGAGCTGTTTTTT

v_gene: TRBV6-5
d_gene: -
abundance: -
j_gene: TRBJ1-2
CDR3aa: CASSYSHPNYGYTF
CDR3nt: TGTGCCAGCAGTTACTCCCACCCGAACTATGGCTACACCTTC

v_gene: TRBV2
d_gene: TRBD1
abundance: -
j_gene: TRBJ2-1
CDR3aa: CASSPGQGTNEQFF
CDR3nt: TGTGCCAGCAGCCCGGGACAGGGTACCAATGAGCAGTTCTTC

v_gene: TRBV6-1
d_gene: TRBD1
abundance: -
j_gene: TRBJ1-5
CDR3aa: CASSIRDRGGQPQHF
CDR3nt: TGTGCCAGCAGTATCCGGGACAGGGGGGGTCAGCCCCAGCATTTT

v_gene: TRBV29-1
d_gene: -
abundance: many
j_gene: TRBJ2-1
CDR3aa: CSVLQGNEQFF
CDR3nt: TGCAGCGTACTACAGGGTAATGAGCAGTTCTTC

v_gene: TRBV7-2
d_gene: TRBD2
abundance: many
j_gene: TRBJ2-7
CDR3aa: CASSPTSGFYEQYF
CDR3nt: TGTGCCAGCAGCCCGACTAGCGGGTTTTACGAGCAGTACTTC

v_gene: TRBV29-1
d_gene: TRBD2
abundance: -
j_gene: TRBJ2-7
CDR3aa: CSVDTGGTSGSSARPSEQYF
CDR3nt: TGCAGCGTCGATACAGGGGGGACTAGCGGGAGTTCAGCACGACCTTCCGAGCAGTACTTC

v_gene: TRBV5-5
d_gene: TRBD2
abundance: -
j_gene: TRBJ2-5
CDR3aa: CASSSGLAGATRETQYF
CDR3nt: TGTGCCAGCAGCTCCGGACTAGCGGGAGCCACCAGGGAGACCCAGTACTTC

v_gene: TRBV10-3
d_gene: TRBD2
abundance: many
j_gene: TRBJ2-1
CDR3aa: CAIRPPTSVNEQFF
CDR3nt: TGTGCCATCAGACCCCCCACTAGCGTGAATGAGCAGTTCTTC

v_gene: TRBV3-1
d_gene: TRBD2
abundance: once
j_gene: TRBJ2-5
CDR3aa: CASSQAGSGQETQYF
CDR3nt: TGTGCCAGCAGCCAGGCGGGTAGCGGGCAAGAGACCCAGTACTTC

v_gene: TRBV2
d_gene: TRBD2
abundance: -
j_gene: TRBJ2-7
CDR3aa: CASSPPTSAYEQYF
CDR3nt: TGTGCCAGCAGCCCTCCGACTAGCGCCTACGAGCAGTACTTC

v_gene: TRBV29-1
d_gene: -
abundance: many
j_gene: TRBJ2-7
CDR3aa: CSVGTKAGEQYF
CDR3nt: TGCAGCGTTGGGACGAAAGCCGGCGAGCAGTACTTC